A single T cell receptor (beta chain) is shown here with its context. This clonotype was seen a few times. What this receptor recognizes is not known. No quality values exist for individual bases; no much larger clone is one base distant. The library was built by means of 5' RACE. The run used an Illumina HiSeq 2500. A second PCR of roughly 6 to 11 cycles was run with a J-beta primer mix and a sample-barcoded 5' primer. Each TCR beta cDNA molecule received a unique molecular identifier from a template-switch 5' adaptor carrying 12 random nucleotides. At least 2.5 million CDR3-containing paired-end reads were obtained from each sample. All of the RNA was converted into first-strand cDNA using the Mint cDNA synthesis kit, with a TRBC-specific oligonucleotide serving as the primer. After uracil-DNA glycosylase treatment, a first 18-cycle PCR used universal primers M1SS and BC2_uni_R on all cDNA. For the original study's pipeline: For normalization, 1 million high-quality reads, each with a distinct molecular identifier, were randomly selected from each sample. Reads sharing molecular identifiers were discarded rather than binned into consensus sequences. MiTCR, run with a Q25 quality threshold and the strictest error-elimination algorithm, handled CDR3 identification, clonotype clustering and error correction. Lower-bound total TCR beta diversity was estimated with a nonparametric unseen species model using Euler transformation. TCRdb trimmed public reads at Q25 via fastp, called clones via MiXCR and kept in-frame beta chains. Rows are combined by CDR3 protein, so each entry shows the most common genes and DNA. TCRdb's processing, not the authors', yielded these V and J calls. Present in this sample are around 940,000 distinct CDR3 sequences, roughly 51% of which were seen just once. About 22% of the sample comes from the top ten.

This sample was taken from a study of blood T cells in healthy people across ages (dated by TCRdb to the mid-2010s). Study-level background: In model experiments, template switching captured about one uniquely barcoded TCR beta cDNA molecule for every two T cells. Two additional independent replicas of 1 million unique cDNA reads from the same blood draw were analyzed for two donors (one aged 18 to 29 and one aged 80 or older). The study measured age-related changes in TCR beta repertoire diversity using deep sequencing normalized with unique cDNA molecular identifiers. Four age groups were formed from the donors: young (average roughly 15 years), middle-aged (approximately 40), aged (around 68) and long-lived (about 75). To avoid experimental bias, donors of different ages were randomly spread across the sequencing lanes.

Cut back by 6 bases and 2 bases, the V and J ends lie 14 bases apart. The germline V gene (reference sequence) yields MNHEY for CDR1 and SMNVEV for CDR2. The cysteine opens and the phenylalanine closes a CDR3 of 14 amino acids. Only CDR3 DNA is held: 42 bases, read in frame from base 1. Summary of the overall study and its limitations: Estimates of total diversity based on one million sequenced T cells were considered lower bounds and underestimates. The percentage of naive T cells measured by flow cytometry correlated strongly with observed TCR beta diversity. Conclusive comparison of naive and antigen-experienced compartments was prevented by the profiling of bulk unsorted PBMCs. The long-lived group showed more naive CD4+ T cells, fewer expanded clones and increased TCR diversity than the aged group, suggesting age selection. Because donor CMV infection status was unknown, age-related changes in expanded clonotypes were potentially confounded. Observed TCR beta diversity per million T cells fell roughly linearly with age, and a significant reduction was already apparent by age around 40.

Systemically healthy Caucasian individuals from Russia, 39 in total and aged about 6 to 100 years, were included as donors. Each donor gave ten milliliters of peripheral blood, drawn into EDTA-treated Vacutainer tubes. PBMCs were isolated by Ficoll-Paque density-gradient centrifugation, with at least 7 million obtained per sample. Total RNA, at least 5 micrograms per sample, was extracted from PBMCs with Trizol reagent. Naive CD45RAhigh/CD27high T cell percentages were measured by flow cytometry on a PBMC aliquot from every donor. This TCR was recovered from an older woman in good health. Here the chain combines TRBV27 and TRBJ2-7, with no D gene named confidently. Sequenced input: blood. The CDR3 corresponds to CASSLARRPYEQYF. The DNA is TGTGCCAGCAGCTTAGCCCGCAGGCCCTACGAGCAGTACTTC.